The source of this T cell receptor (beta chain) is a study of blood T cell repertoires in COVID-19. The repertoire was sequenced with immunoSEQ multiplex PCR; TCRdb's copy has only in-frame clones and lacks some. The sample carries under 100,000 clones, approximately 78% recorded once. Deletions cut 7 bases from V and 4 bases from J, with 14 bases between. There are 14 residues in the CDR3. CDR1 is LNHDA and CDR2 is SQIVND in the germline V gene (reference sequence). The chain combines TRBV19 with TRBJ1-5, with D uncertain. Specimen: peripheral blood. This sequence originates from a human donor in a cohort sampled during active COVID-19. The CDR3, as DNA: TGTGCCAGTAACCGACGGGAGAAAAATCAGCCCCAGCATTTT. Amino acid sequence: CASNRREKNQPQHF.